The clone carrying this T cell receptor beta chain showed up many times. Its specificity is not known. The sample comes from a study of T cells in Graves' hyperthyroidism and ophthalmopathy. The CDR3 regions of TCR beta were amplified from RNA transcripts. A set of HTBI primers served as the primers for a first-round RT-PCR of the TCR CDR3. Each CDR3 protein gets one entry after TCRdb re-called the multiplex PCR reads with MiXCR. The sample holds hundreds of thousands of distinct CDR3 sequences, about 15% seen once. Orbital computed tomography and thyroid ultrasound, together with serum TRAb and thyroxine and clinical symptoms, were used for diagnoses. Cells are PBMCs isolated from 10 ml of fresh blood. V dropped 4 bases and J dropped 0 bases, with 9 bases sitting between them. CDR1 SGHTA and CDR2 FQGNSA come from the germline V gene. The CDR3 is 14 residues long. Study observations and caveats: By a 13 V-J model, ophthalmopathy was set apart from stable hyperthyroidism.

The sequence came from an older woman with Graves' ophthalmopathy. Sample: blood. The chain uses TRBV7-2 and TRBJ2-5, with D uncertain. CDR3 nucleotide sequence: TGTGCCAGCAGCTCCACAGCCTACCAAGAGACCCAGTACTTC. Encoded protein: CASSSTAYQETQYF.